The sequence of this TCR beta chain was determined in a study of cytomegalovirus exposure and HLA in healthy donors (TCRdb year 2017). Background on the whole study: According to an earlier analysis of around 600 of the donors, about 179 million T cells yielded 117 million unique TCR beta sequences and about 300 Gb of sequence data. The study aimed to test whether cataloging public T cell receptors could reveal signatures of past pathogen exposure. To study patterns of TCR occurrence, a later analysis re-analyzed previously published TCR beta repertoires from around 700 donors and added high-resolution HLA genotyping. An earlier analysis of around 580 of the donors used high-throughput TCR beta sequencing to judge whether each TCR beta V gene segment behaved as functional or pseudogenic. The study profiled the T cell repertoires of about 640 subjects by immunosequencing and related them to cytomegalovirus serostatus. Besides the first cohort of more than 650 subjects, a separate validation cohort made up of 120 or so different subjects was used. Donor age, sex, ethnicity and CMV serostatus were compiled together with the repertoire data. Among 398 genotyped donors of the cohort, an average of roughly 230,000 unique TCR beta nucleotide sequences was sequenced per donor, of which about 18% were non-productive. The study combined high-throughput TCR immunosequencing, statistical association of individual TCRs with disease status, and machine learning to predict cytomegalovirus infection status. Every repertoire in the discovery cohort had been generated on one and the same sequencing platform. A later genetic analysis took genome-wide SNP genotypes for about three fifths of the roughly 670 donors and used that subset as a discovery cohort. A few DR-DQ haplotypes were handled as single units for association and clustering because linkage in the cohort was strong. Among the approximately 420 genotyped donors, approximately 77% belonged to the genetic ancestry cluster associated with self-reported Caucasian donors. An early release that covered fewer than 750 HLA-typed donors contained 250 to 350 gigabases of sequencing data and tens of millions of unique TCR sequences. Rather than using new phenotypic data, the later analysis identified candidate immune exposures from TCR beta sequences and from how often those sequences occurred across donors. The number of typed donors differed by locus: about 620-630 for A, B, C, DRB1 and DQB1; 522 for DQA1; around 580 for DPA1; and some 430 for DPB1. Class I and class II HLA loci were covered by the typing at four-digit resolution. Overall study results and their limits: In an earlier analysis of around 600 of the donors, most TCR beta V segments were observed in productive rearrangements about 90% or about 30% of the time, broadly matching IMGT annotations. Only TCR beta chains were sequenced in this cohort, and the absence of alpha or paired-chain data limited detectable features. For the cohort, immune exposure information was limited to CMV serostatus. It was suggested by the authors that the approach could potentially be generalized to other disease states and immunological phenotypes. Because HLA typing was unavailable for some donors at each locus, only the typed subset was used in association tests. Compared with the roughly 670-donor mean, donors in an Asian-associated ancestry cluster had fewer N-insertions in productive TCRs, according to a later genetic analysis. Compared with equally common non-associated chains, HLA-associated TCR beta chains in a later analysis were more clonally expanded and had lower generation probabilities. At a false discovery rate of 0.05, a later analysis linked 16,000 or so TCR beta sequences to specific HLA alleles. When HLA alleles, especially DR and DQ, strongly co-occurred, TCR associations were difficult to assign to individual alleles. Cytomegalovirus status was reported to be diagnosed by the classifier with high specificity and sensitivity in both the original and validation cohorts. A later genetic analysis associated a missense DCLRE1C variant with V-gene and J-gene trimming of TCR beta chains, and an independent cohort replicated the association. A further reported finding was that TCR beta sequences accurately predicted the HLA-A and HLA-B alleles for most subjects in the first cohort. A later analysis found that most CMV-associated TCR beta chains appeared HLA-restricted, with HLA associations seemingly driven largely by CMV exposure. Because counts were too low, roughly 17 rarely observed V segments, including chromosome 9 orphons, were left out of the earlier analysis of approximately 580 of the donors. Most TCR sequences were seen in very few donors, while some public TCRs were found in many individuals. Some IMGT-functional V segments, including TRBV6-2 and TRBV6-3, could not be distinguished by the 87-base-pair reads and were therefore excluded. Correlated functional status among segregating V segments might be attributable to linkage disequilibrium, but an unknown experimental factor could not be ruled out. Three of the identified cytomegalovirus-associated TCR beta chains were confirmed in vitro to be specific for cytomegalovirus antigens. In a later analysis, the rate of TCR association differed among HLA loci, with DRB1 alleles having the most associated TCRs and HLA-C alleles having the fewest. A cluster of highly shared sequence variants was judged likely to be a technical artifact of the sequencing pipeline. In a later analysis, several top co-occurrence clusters were reported to appear linked to parvovirus B19, influenza, CMV and Epstein-Barr virus. The study listed 164 TCR beta chains as associated with cytomegalovirus. Presence/absence analyses assumed roughly uniform sequencing depth across donors, an assumption that may not hold.

The cohort comprised hundreds of healthy bone marrow donors. Cohort members were all nominally healthy when sampled, although unrecorded immune exposures were likely present. The donor tested CMV seropositive and was one of the 289 seropositive cohort members. Each donor provided a peripheral blood sample, and peripheral blood mononuclear cells were used for TCR beta sequencing. The Qiagen DNeasy Blood Extraction Kit was used to extract genomic DNA from the blood cell samples. This clone appeared a single time. The antigen this receptor binds is unknown. No quality values exist for individual bases; no much larger clone is one base distant. CDR1 is given as ENHRY and CDR2 as SYGVKD, both from the germline V gene. Reading from cysteine to phenylalanine, the CDR3 counts 19 amino acids. The DNA shown is the 57-base CDR3, in frame from base 1. Trimming costs V 0 bases and J 1 base, and their ends lie 21 bases apart.

The method was the immunoSEQ multiplex PCR assay. The multiplex PCR relied on a mix of 60 forward primers for TCR Vbeta segments and 13 reverse primers for TCR Jbeta segments. The CDR3 region of rearranged TCR beta genes was amplified from genomic DNA by a multiplex PCR assay. The Illumina HiSeq System was used to sequence the amplified TCR beta libraries as 87-base-pair reads. Per the authors' processing: A later analysis tallied around 82 million unique TCR beta chains across the 650 to 750 repertoires, and about 12 million of those chains were shared by two or more donors. Raw reads were error-corrected and collapsed into unique sequences by a nearest-neighbor algorithm in which closely related sequences were merged to remove PCR and sequencing errors. To assign V, D and J gene segments, CDR3 sequences were aligned to IMGT reference sequences. For a sequence to be retained, at least a six-nucleotide match to both a V gene segment and a J gene segment was required. Rearrangements were called productive when the CDR3 lacked stop codons and stayed in frame with V and J; all others were non-productive. CDR3 was defined by IMGT convention, running from the second conserved V-encoded cysteine to the conserved J-encoded phenylalanine. The earlier analysis of approximately 590 of the donors excluded any sequence lacking an unambiguous match to a single V gene segment. An earlier analysis of under 750 of the donors called V segments functional above 56.7% productive rearrangements and segregating when the between-donor standard deviation exceeded 5%. A statistical classification framework was developed to diagnose cytomegalovirus status using the catalog of TCR beta chain sequences. In a later analysis, TCR nucleotide sequences were compared against IMGT/GENE-DB human TR gene sequences so that V and J genes could be assigned. In a later analysis, CDR3 sequences and most-parsimonious VDJ recombination scenarios were assigned using the TCRdist pipeline. In a later analysis, each TCR beta chain was defined by its CDR3 amino acid sequence together with its V-gene family, and reads without a unique V-gene family were excluded. In a later analysis, 450 to 600 highly shared, low-generation-probability nucleotide sequences were removed to address suspected cross-contamination and a sequencing artifact. In a later analysis, a clonal expansion index was calculated for each public chain from normalized within-repertoire ranks of inferred template counts. A later analysis computed generation probabilities with a VDJ recombination model fitted to out-of-frame rearrangements, and checked the results against IGoR. A later analysis scored TCR-TCR, TCR-HLA and TCR-CMV co-occurrence with hypergeometric tests, applying a repertoire-size bias correction to TCR pairs. To estimate false discovery rates, a later analysis permuted the HLA or CMV assignments 20 times. In a later analysis, co-occurring TCRs were grouped using DBSCAN, with TCRdist sequence similarity added in when clustering inside HLA-allele-positive subsets. Repertoires with fewer than 30,000 or more than 120,000 public chains, plus five repertoires with anomalous nucleotide sharing, were excluded from co-occurrence clustering. TCRdb obtained this table from immuneACCESS and retained in-frame rearrangements with V and J assigned. These tables miss some clones; where compared with another copy, unresolved V genes account for less than half of the shortfall, and the remainder is unexplained. The V and J calls and clone size come from that table; D and trimming were worked out from the DNA. Counted in this sample were 90,000 to 150,000 clones; about two thirds of them appeared once. In total, the top ten clones hold about 7.8% of the sample.

This TCR was recovered from a middle-aged woman in good health and CMV-seropositive. The source material was PBMCs. This chain is built from TRBV10-3 and TRBJ1-1, with a tentative D gene TRBD1 over 5 matching bases. The CDR3 reads as follows: CAISESNPGGYRGNTEAFF. The nucleotide sequence is TGTGCCATCAGTGAGTCGAACCCCGGGGGGTATCGTGGGAACACTGAAGCTTTCTTT.